Following are 27 T cell receptor beta chains from one sample sequenced in a study of T cells after yellow fever vaccination. MiXCR, run by TCRdb on the 5' RACE reads, gives a single entry per CDR3 protein. There are around 53,000 distinct CDR3 sequences in the sample; 6.6% occur only once, and roughly 24% lies in the top ten. The sample was CD8+ T cells not binding an NS4B(214-222) dextramer, sorted from PBMCs, taken around 45 days after the first yellow fever vaccination. The receptors stem from a man aged 18 to 35 who received the YFV17D yellow fever vaccine.

As regards this clonotype: An end of the junction differs from the germline gene, which may be a read error. The genes are TRBV4-3 and TRBJ2-2, with TRBD2 as a possible D gene (6 bases). CDR3 length: 17 residues. Germline V lookup: CDR1 LGHNA, CDR2 YSLEER. The DNA of the CDR3 is TGCGCAAGCAGCCAAGGAGGGTGGGGCGTGGGCACCGGGGAGCTGTTTTTT. Translation: CASSQGGWGVGTGELFF.

DNA for the CDR3: TGCAGTGCTACGGGCCGGGACAACATATATGGCTACACCTTC. Translating it yields CSATGRDNIYGYTF. The chain links TRBV20-1 to TRBJ1-2, with D perhaps TRBD1 (6 bases). The V and J ends lost 4 bases and 5 bases respectively, with 17 bases between them. The CDR3 consists of 14 residues. Germline V gene data show CDR1 as DFQATT and CDR2 as SNEGSKA (reference sequence).

Many counts were recorded for this clonotype. The V call is TRBV7-8, the J call TRBJ2-1, with D perhaps TRBD1 (5 bases). The CDR3 contains 15 residues. CDR1 and CDR2 (germline): SGHVS, FQNEAQ. Trimming left V 2 bases short and J 3 bases short, with 11 bases between. CDR3: CASSLSRTLYNEQFF. The CDR3 region has the DNA TGTGCCAGCAGCTTATCCCGGACACTCTACAATGAGCAGTTCTTC.

The chain has TRBV12-3 or TRBV12-4 and TRBJ2-3, with TRBD2 matching over 9 bases. V lost 2 bases and J lost 6; bases outside the gene matches: 6. This CDR3 spans 15 amino acids. The CDR3 DNA follows: TGTGCCAGCAGTTTACCGACTAGCGGCATGGATACGCAGTATTTT. Its protein product is CASSLPTSGMDTQYF.

This clonotype was picked up a small number of times. CDR3 sequence (DNA): TGTGCCACCAGTGAGGGGACCAGAGGTGAGCAGTTCTTC. Translating it yields CATSEGTRGEQFF. The chain is built from TRBV24-1 and TRBJ2-1; D assignment may be TRBD1 or TRBD2 (5 bases each). V shed 4 bases and J shed 9 bases, with 12 bases lying between them. Germline values: CDR1 KGHDR, CDR2 SFDVKD. The length of the CDR3 is 13 residues.

This clonotype came up many times. The J gene is TRBJ2-5, the V gene TRBV25-1, with a weak D call TRBD1 (5 bases). This CDR3 spans 15 amino acids. Trimming left V 1 base short and J 2 bases short, with 11 bases between. Germline CDR1 reads MGHDK; CDR2 reads SYGVNS. In DNA, the CDR3 is TGTGCCAGCAGTGAATCTCAGGGAAGACAAGAGACCCAGTACTTC. It is translated as CASSESQGRQETQYF. Supplemented by reference TRBV25-1 and TRBJ2-5, the full variable domain reads EADIYQTPRYLVIGTGKKITLECSQTMGHDKMYWYQQDPGMELHLIHYSYGVNSTEKGDLSSESTVSRIRTEHFPLTLESARPSHTSQYLCASSESQGRQETQYFGPGTRLLVL.

The J gene is TRBJ2-5, the V gene TRBV20-1; D is possibly TRBD1 or TRBD2 (5 bases each). The CDR3 length is 13 residues. CDR1 and CDR2 (germline): DFQATT, SNEGSKA (reference sequence). Trimming took off 3 bases at V and 7 bases at J, with 15 bases between the two ends. CDR3 amino acids: CSASPGPPRTQYF. In nucleotides, the CDR3 is TGCAGTGCTAGTCCGGGACCCCCCCGGACCCAGTACTTC.

This clonotype has ten or more counts. The chain joins TRBV28 to TRBJ2-5; D assignment may be TRBD1 or TRBD2 (5 bases each). Trimming removed 6 bases from V and 2 bases from J, with 16 bases in between. There are 15 residues in the CDR3. Germline CDR1 and CDR2: MDHEN and SYDVKM. The CDR3 nucleotides read TGTGCCAGCAGGCAAAACAGGACTCCGCAAGAGACCCAGTACTTC. It is translated as CASRQNRTPQETQYF.

This clonotype was picked up many times. The rearrangement joins TRBV10-3 to TRBJ2-2, with no clear D. The germline gives CDR1 ENHRY, CDR2 SYGVKD. CDR3 length: 11 amino acids. The V end was cut by 3 bases, the J end by 6 bases, with 2 bases between. The CDR3 nucleotides read TGTGCCATCAGTGACGCCGGGGAGCTGTTTTTT. It yields the protein CAISDAGELFF.

This clonotype was picked up a small number of times. The chain carries TRBV27 and TRBJ2-3, with D hard to call. This CDR3 has 13 residues. V was clipped by 0 bases and J by 2 bases, with 3 bases between them. CDR1 MNHEY and CDR2 SMNVEV come from the germline V gene (reference sequence). CDR3 region: CASSLSDTDTQYF. CDR3 coding DNA: TGTGCCAGCAGTTTATCGGACACAGATACGCAGTATTTT.

The gene calls are TRBV7-9 and TRBJ2-5; D is possibly TRBD2 (5 bases). Germline CDR1 SEHNR, CDR2 FQNEAQ (reference sequence). This CDR3 has 11 amino acids. Deletions cut 6 bases from V and 7 bases from J, with 9 bases between. The DNA for the CDR3 is TGTGCCAGCAGGGAAGGAGGGACCCAGTACTTC. It translates to CASREGGTQYF.

This clonotype has a handful of counts. The chain carries TRBV11-2 and TRBJ2-1; tentatively, D is TRBD1 (6 bases). This CDR3 has 16 amino acids. Germline values: CDR1 SGHAT, CDR2 FQNNGV. V dropped 2 bases and J dropped 3 bases, with 14 bases sitting between them. The CDR3 DNA reads as TGTGCCAGCAGCTTAAGGGGGTCAGGGATCTACAATGAGCAGTTCTTC. It yields the protein CASSLRGSGIYNEQFF.

This clonotype is labeled as medium-sized. The chain couples TRBV7-6 to TRBJ2-1; no clear D. This CDR3 is 15 amino acids long. Between the trimmed V and J ends, which lost 0 bases and 2 bases, there was a span of 8 bases. Germline V gene data show CDR1 as SGHVS and CDR2 as FNYEAQ. The CDR3 DNA sequence: TGTGCCAGCAGCTTAGCGTTGGTTCCCTACAATGAGCAGTTCTTC. Translation: CASSLALVPYNEQFF.

The chain employs TRBV5-1 and TRBJ2-5; TRBD2 matches at 10 bases. In germline, CDR1 is SGHRS, CDR2 YFSETQ. This CDR3 comprises 16 residues. The junction had 9 bases not matched to a gene; V was cut back by 6 bases and J by 1 base. The CDR3 bases are TGCGCCAGCACCCATCAAGCGGGGGGGCCCCAAGAGACCCAGTACTTC. This sequence encodes CASTHQAGGPQETQYF.

The chain is built from TRBV29-1 and TRBJ2-4, with unresolved D. Trimming stripped 4 bases from V and 0 bases from J, with 10 bases between. This CDR3 is 14 amino acids long. CDR1 SQVTM and CDR2 ANQGSEA come from the germline V gene. The DNA of the CDR3 is TGCAGCGTTGTGGGTCACCTAGCCAAAAACATTCAGTACTTC. As protein: CSVVGHLAKNIQYF.

This clonotype has ten or more counts. The V and J genes are TRBV7-6 and TRBJ2-5; the D gene is possibly TRBD1 (5 bases). V shed 2 bases and J shed 0 bases, with 13 bases lying between them. Germline V gene lookup returns CDR1 SGHVS and CDR2 FNYEAQ. The CDR3 is made up of 16 amino acids. The CDR3 sequence is CASSLSAGINQETQYF. CDR3 nucleotides: TGTGCCAGCAGCTTATCGGCAGGGATCAACCAAGAGACCCAGTACTTC.

The chain carries TRBV15 and TRBJ1-1, with D possibly TRBD1 on 5 matching bases. V was shortened by 6 bases and J by 4 bases, with 18 bases between the two germline ends. Germline assignment: CDR1 LNHNV and CDR2 YYDKDF (reference sequence). The CDR3 spans 15 residues. The CDR3 DNA sequence: TGTGCCACCAGTCTCCGACAGATAACCTTCACTGAAGCTTTCTTT. Translated: CATSLRQITFTEAFF.

This clonotype showed up many times. The V call is TRBV5-8, the J call TRBJ1-3; D not certain. CDR1 and CDR2 (germline): SGHTS, YDEGEE. The CDR3 is made up of 16 amino acids. The V gene lost 1 base and the J gene lost 0 bases, with 11 bases spanning the gap. In DNA, the CDR3 is TGTGCCAGCAGCTTGATAGGCAGCGACTCTGGAAACACCATATATTTT. Translated, it gives CASSLIGSDSGNTIYF.

For this clonotype: One end of the junction is discordant with germline, which a read error may explain. The V call is TRBV5-1, the J call TRBJ2-7, with D unresolved. This CDR3 has 12 residues. In germline, CDR1 is SGHRS, CDR2 YFSETQ. CDR3 bases: TGCGCCAGCATCTTGGACGCCTACGAGCAGTACTTC. As protein: CASILDAYEQYF.

This clonotype was counted ten times or more. This sequence joins TRBV9 and TRBJ1-5, with no clear D. In germline, CDR1 is SGDLS, CDR2 YYNGEE. The V end was cut by 2 bases, the J end by 6 bases, with 12 bases between. The length of the CDR3 is 14 residues. The CDR3 protein is CASSVGWGGQPQHF. Written as DNA, the CDR3 is TGTGCCAGCAGCGTTGGTTGGGGAGGTCAGCCCCAGCATTTT.

This clonotype was seen ten or more times. The chain joins TRBV4-1 to TRBJ2-2, with D perhaps TRBD1 (5 bases). Trimming shortened V by 1 base and J by 3 bases, and 9 bases separated the two germline ends. Per the germline V gene, CDR1 is MGHRA and CDR2 is YSYEKL. CDR3 size: 15 residues. CDR3 DNA sequence: TGCGCCAGCAGCCAAGGGACAACTTACACCGGGGAGCTGTTTTTT. Translating gives CASSQGTTYTGELFF.

This clonotype was picked up a small number of times. This chain joins TRBV12-3 or TRBV12-4 and TRBJ1-2; weak D call: TRBD1 (5 bases). V lost 6 bases to trimming and J lost 0 bases, with 11 bases between them. The CDR3 is made up of 14 amino acids. The CDR3 region is CASSQQTANYGYTF. The CDR3 coding sequence is TGTGCCAGCAGCCAACAGACAGCTAACTATGGCTACACCTTC.

In this sample, this clonotype turned up a few times. The rearrangement uses TRBV3-1 and TRBJ1-1; 7 bases match TRBD1. The CDR3 contains 17 residues. J was trimmed by 1 base and V by 0 bases; bases with no gene match: 8. Germline-derived CDR1 and CDR2 are LGHDT and YNNKEL (reference sequence). CDR3 sequence: CASSQDGDRAWNTEAFF. CDR3 DNA: TGTGCCAGCAGCCAAGATGGAGACAGGGCTTGGAACACTGAAGCTTTCTTT.

This clonotype was counted many times. This chain connects TRBV27 to TRBJ1-2, with 9 bases fitting TRBD1. CDR1 and CDR2 from the germline V gene are MNHEY and SMNVEV (reference sequence). The CDR3 has 14 residues. Trimming cost V 5 bases and J 4 bases; bases outside gene matches: 5. CDR3 in amino acids: CASSPGQGIYGYTF. The DNA for the CDR3 is TGTGCCAGCAGTCCGGGACAGGGTATCTATGGCTACACCTTC.

Ten or more counts support this clonotype. The rearrangement uses TRBV4-2 and TRBJ1-2; 9 bases are a match to TRBD1. Unmatched junction bases numbered 12, after V lost 6 bases and J lost 7 bases. The CDR3 extends over 15 amino acids. The germline V gene has CDR1 LGHNA and CDR2 YNFKEQ. CDR3 protein: CASSETGTGYGGYTF. The CDR3 DNA reads TGTGCCAGCAGTGAAACCGGGACAGGGTATGGTGGCTACACCTTC.

The chain is built from TRBV6-2 or TRBV6-3 and TRBJ2-7; no definite D call. The length of the CDR3 is 13 residues. V lost 5 bases and J 13 bases, leaving 21 bases between the germline ends. Germline CDR1 MNHEY, CDR2 SVGEGT. Written as DNA, the CDR3 is TGTGCCAGCAGTCCTCCGCGGTCCCTCAACTATTACGTC. Translating gives CASSPPRSLNYYV.

The chain carries TRBV12-5 and TRBJ1-1, with unresolved D. Trimming left V 6 bases short and J 8 bases short, with 13 bases between. The CDR3 loop spans 12 amino acids. Germline loops: CDR1 LGHNT, CDR2 FRNRAP. CDR3 sequence (DNA): TGTGCTAGTGGACTCTCGAGGACCGAAGCTTTCTTT. Its translation: CASGLSRTEAFF.